The TCR beta chain under discussion was sequenced for a study of T cell responses to AZD1222 COVID-19 vaccine. Study-wide points: Donors, mostly white British, included more females; clonal diversity was possibly underestimated. Repertoires were collected only later (after the peak T cell response had occurred).

TCRdb's table, derived via immunoSEQ multiplex PCR, lists solely in-frame clones and lacks some. The profile shows about 180,000 clones, around 93% of them singletons. Note on this clone: Its antigen is not identified.

V was trimmed by 8 bases and J by 1 base, leaving 11 bases between them. The CDR3 spans 13 residues. In germline, CDR1 is WNHNN, CDR2 SYGVQD (reference sequence). The sequence was obtained from an adult who received the MenACWY meningococcal vaccine as a control. This specimen was peripheral blood, taken 28 days after the second dose of the MenACWY control vaccine. J is TRBJ1-1 and V is TRBV10-1; D not resolved. The CDR3 loop is CASRRLQNTEAFF. CDR3 in DNA: TGCGCCAGCCGACGGTTACAGAACACTGAAGCTTTCTTT.